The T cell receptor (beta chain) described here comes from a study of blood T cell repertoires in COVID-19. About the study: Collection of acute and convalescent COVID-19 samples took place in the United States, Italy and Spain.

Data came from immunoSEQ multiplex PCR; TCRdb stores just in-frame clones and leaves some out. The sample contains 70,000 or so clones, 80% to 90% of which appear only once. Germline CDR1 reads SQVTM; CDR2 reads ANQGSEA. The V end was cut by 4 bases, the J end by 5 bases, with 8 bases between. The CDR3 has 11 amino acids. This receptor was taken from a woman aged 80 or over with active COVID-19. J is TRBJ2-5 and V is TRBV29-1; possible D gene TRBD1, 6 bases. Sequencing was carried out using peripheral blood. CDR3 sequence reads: CSVARGETQYF. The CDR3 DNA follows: TGCAGCGTTGCTAGGGGGGAGACCCAGTACTTC.